Listed below are T cell receptor beta chains from one sample, sequenced in a study of cytomegalovirus exposure and HLA in healthy donors. Clones were sequenced by immunoSEQ multiplex PCR, and TCRdb holds only the in-frame ones, with some missing. Among 95,000 to 150,000 clones listed, about three fifths were seen once. The source material was PBMCs. Receptor source: a middle-aged woman in good health and CMV-seropositive. CDR3s include the opening cysteine and the closing phenylalanine or tryptophan. D genes are given only for firm matches. Clone size is shown for a subset of rows, as once, few, many or a class of expanded clone.

v_call: TRBV2; j_call: TRBJ1-4; cdr3_length: 14; d_call: -; clone_size: -; cdr3_aa: CASSEFLSFEKLFF; cdr3_nt: TGTGCCAGCAGTGAATTTTTGTCTTTTGAAAAACTGTTTTTT
v_call: TRBV5-1; j_call: TRBJ2-2; cdr3_length: 15; d_call: -; clone_size: -; cdr3_aa: CASSAQGPNTGELFF; cdr3_nt: TGCGCCAGCAGCGCACAGGGACCGAACACCGGGGAGCTGTTTTTT
v_call: TRBV2; j_call: TRBJ1-6; cdr3_length: 13; d_call: TRBD1; clone_size: -; cdr3_aa: CASRDREVSPLHF; cdr3_nt: TGTGCCAGCAGAGACAGGGAAGTGTCACCCCTCCACTTT
v_call: TRBV5-6; j_call: TRBJ1-5; cdr3_length: 12; d_call: -; clone_size: -; cdr3_aa: CASSLSNQPQHF; cdr3_nt: TGTGCCAGCAGCCTTAGCAATCAGCCCCAGCATTTT
v_call: TRBV19; j_call: TRBJ1-4; cdr3_length: 16; d_call: TRBD1; clone_size: -; cdr3_aa: CASQTFQGAGSEKLFF; cdr3_nt: TGTGCCAGTCAAACTTTCCAGGGGGCCGGGAGTGAAAAACTGTTTTTT
v_call: TRBV30; j_call: TRBJ2-2; cdr3_length: 15; d_call: TRBD2; clone_size: -; cdr3_aa: CAWWRGGRDTGELFF; cdr3_nt: TGTGCCTGGTGGCGGGGGGGCCGGGACACCGGGGAGCTGTTTTTT
v_call: TRBV19; j_call: TRBJ2-7; cdr3_length: 15; d_call: -; clone_size: -; cdr3_aa: CASSIAPDSSYEQYF; cdr3_nt: TGTGCCAGTAGTATAGCCCCGGACAGCTCCTACGAGCAGTACTTC
v_call: TRBV29-1; j_call: TRBJ1-2; cdr3_length: 15; d_call: TRBD1; clone_size: -; cdr3_aa: CSVEVALQGFYGYTF; cdr3_nt: TGCAGCGTTGAAGTGGCTTTACAGGGGTTCTATGGCTACACCTTC
v_call: TRBV6-5; j_call: TRBJ1-3; cdr3_length: 15; d_call: -; clone_size: -; cdr3_aa: CASSTGQLSGNTIYF; cdr3_nt: TGCGCCAGCAGTACCGGACAGCTCTCTGGAAACACCATATATTTT
v_call: TRBV5-1; j_call: TRBJ2-3; cdr3_length: 14; d_call: -; clone_size: -; cdr3_aa: CASMEGLGTDTQYF; cdr3_nt: TGCGCCAGCATGGAGGGCTTGGGCACAGATACGCAGTATTTT
v_call: TRBV2; j_call: TRBJ1-4; cdr3_length: 15; d_call: -; clone_size: -; cdr3_aa: CASTQLGSLGEKLFF; cdr3_nt: TGTGCCAGCACCCAGCTGGGCAGCCTGGGCGAAAAACTGTTTTTT
v_call: TRBV9; j_call: TRBJ2-1; cdr3_length: 17; d_call: TRBD2; clone_size: -; cdr3_aa: CASSVVGSGTNYNEQFF; cdr3_nt: TGTGCCAGCAGCGTAGTGGGTAGCGGGACAAACTACAATGAGCAGTTCTTC
v_call: TRBV6-6; j_call: TRBJ1-1; cdr3_length: 14; d_call: -; clone_size: -; cdr3_aa: CASSPGGVNTEAFF; cdr3_nt: TGTGCCAGCAGCCCCGGGGGGGTGAACACTGAAGCTTTCTTT
v_call: TRBV6-1; j_call: TRBJ2-1; cdr3_length: 17; d_call: TRBD2; clone_size: once; cdr3_aa: CASSVHGIAGVGNEQFF; cdr3_nt: TGTGCCAGCAGTGTCCACGGAATAGCGGGAGTGGGCAATGAGCAGTTCTTC
v_call: TRBV7-9; j_call: TRBJ1-2; cdr3_length: 15; d_call: TRBD1; clone_size: -; cdr3_aa: CASSLDRGLGYGYTF; cdr3_nt: TGTGCCAGCAGCTTGGACAGGGGGCTTGGCTATGGCTACACCTTC
v_call: TRBV5-1; j_call: TRBJ2-1; cdr3_length: 14; d_call: -; clone_size: -; cdr3_aa: CASSSDTTYNEQFF; cdr3_nt: TGCGCCAGCAGCTCGGACACTACCTACAATGAGCAGTTCTTC
v_call: TRBV10-1; j_call: TRBJ1-4; cdr3_length: 14; d_call: TRBD1; clone_size: -; cdr3_aa: CASSEGQGREKLFF; cdr3_nt: TGCGCCAGCAGTGAGGGACAGGGGCGTGAAAAACTGTTTTTT
v_call: TRBV21-1; j_call: TRBJ2-3; cdr3_length: 18; d_call: -; clone_size: -; cdr3_aa: CASSKAIPGTGCTDTQYF; cdr3_nt: TGTGCCAGCAGCAAAGCGATCCCGGGGACAGGGTGCACAGATACGCAGTATTTT
v_call: TRBV29-1; j_call: TRBJ1-1; cdr3_length: 12; d_call: -; clone_size: -; cdr3_aa: CSVLQVATEAFF; cdr3_nt: TGCAGCGTCCTACAGGTGGCCACTGAAGCTTTCTTT
v_call: TRBV10-3; j_call: TRBJ2-3; cdr3_length: 13; d_call: -; clone_size: -; cdr3_aa: CAIRDSGTDTQYF; cdr3_nt: TGTGCCATCAGGGACAGCGGCACAGATACGCAGTATTTT
v_call: TRBV19; j_call: TRBJ1-3; cdr3_length: 14; d_call: -; clone_size: few; cdr3_aa: CASSPMDSGNTIYF; cdr3_nt: TGTGCCAGTAGTCCGATGGACAGTGGAAACACCATATATTTT
v_call: TRBV5-1; j_call: TRBJ2-3; cdr3_length: 15; d_call: TRBD2; clone_size: once; cdr3_aa: CASSPAGGRTDTQYF; cdr3_nt: TGCGCCAGCTCTCCAGCGGGGGGAAGAACAGATACGCAGTATTTT
v_call: TRBV11-3; j_call: TRBJ2-7; cdr3_length: 12; d_call: -; clone_size: -; cdr3_aa: CASSFSGYEQYF; cdr3_nt: TGTGCCAGCAGCTTTTCCGGGTACGAGCAGTACTTC
v_call: TRBV5-1; j_call: TRBJ2-5; cdr3_length: 14; d_call: -; clone_size: -; cdr3_aa: CASSLASGRETQYF; cdr3_nt: TGCGCCAGCAGCTTGGCGTCAGGGCGAGAGACCCAGTACTTC
v_call: TRBV2; j_call: TRBJ2-1; cdr3_length: 13; d_call: TRBD2; clone_size: few; cdr3_aa: CASGVGGGGGQFF; cdr3_nt: TGTGCCAGCGGAGTCGGTGGCGGGGGTGGTCAGTTCTTC
v_call: TRBV7-9; j_call: TRBJ2-7; cdr3_length: 14; d_call: -; clone_size: -; cdr3_aa: CASSLGLPRIEQYF; cdr3_nt: TGTGCCAGCAGCCTAGGACTTCCTCGTATAGAGCAGTACTTC
v_call: TRBV5-1; j_call: TRBJ2-7; cdr3_length: 14; d_call: TRBD2; clone_size: -; cdr3_aa: CASTPSGDIYEQYF; cdr3_nt: TGCGCCAGCACCCCTAGCGGAGATATCTACGAGCAGTACTTC
v_call: TRBV5-8; j_call: TRBJ2-5; cdr3_length: 11; d_call: -; clone_size: -; cdr3_aa: CASVSLETQYF; cdr3_nt: TGTGCCAGCGTCTCTTTAGAGACCCAGTACTTC
v_call: TRBV5-1; j_call: TRBJ1-1; cdr3_length: 16; d_call: TRBD1; clone_size: -; cdr3_aa: CASSSRGQGLNTEAFF; cdr3_nt: TGCGCCAGCAGCAGCCGAGGACAGGGCTTGAACACTGAAGCTTTCTTT
v_call: TRBV9; j_call: TRBJ1-3; cdr3_length: 16; d_call: TRBD1; clone_size: -; cdr3_aa: CASSYTGGPSGNTVYF; cdr3_nt: TGTGCCAGCAGCTACACAGGGGGCCCTTCTGGAAACACCGTATATTTT
v_call: TRBV21-1; j_call: TRBJ1-1; cdr3_length: 13; d_call: -; clone_size: -; cdr3_aa: CASSGQMNTEAFF; cdr3_nt: TGTGCCAGCAGCGGACAGATGAACACTGAAGCTTTCTTT
v_call: TRBV7-9; j_call: TRBJ2-7; cdr3_length: 16; d_call: TRBD1; clone_size: few; cdr3_aa: CASSSPGQEGLGEQYF; cdr3_nt: TGTGCCAGCAGCTCCCCGGGACAGGAGGGTCTCGGAGAGCAGTACTTC
v_call: TRBV27; j_call: TRBJ1-2; cdr3_length: 13; d_call: -; clone_size: -; cdr3_aa: CASSTFEQGGYTF; cdr3_nt: TGTGCCAGCAGCACATTTGAGCAGGGTGGCTACACCTTC
v_call: TRBV19; j_call: TRBJ2-2; cdr3_length: 16; d_call: TRBD2; clone_size: -; cdr3_aa: CAREGKRGKNTGELFF; cdr3_nt: TGTGCCAGAGAGGGGAAGCGGGGGAAGAACACCGGGGAGCTGTTTTTT
v_call: TRBV10-3; j_call: TRBJ1-2; cdr3_length: 17; d_call: TRBD1; clone_size: -; cdr3_aa: CAISEFRTGEKSYGYTF; cdr3_nt: TGTGCCATCAGTGAGTTCCGGACAGGGGAGAAGTCCTATGGCTACACCTTC
v_call: TRBV11-3; j_call: TRBJ2-5; cdr3_length: 16; d_call: -; clone_size: -; cdr3_aa: CASSPSGLGVGETQYF; cdr3_nt: TGTGCCAGCAGCCCCTCTGGTCTGGGTGTGGGCGAGACCCAGTACTTC
v_call: TRBV28; j_call: TRBJ1-1; cdr3_length: 12; d_call: -; clone_size: -; cdr3_aa: CASWANNREAFF; cdr3_nt: TGTGCCTCGTGGGCTAACAACAGGGAAGCTTTCTTT
v_call: TRBV5-1; j_call: TRBJ2-2; cdr3_length: 16; d_call: TRBD2; clone_size: few; cdr3_aa: CASSSGLATNTGELFF; cdr3_nt: TGCGCCAGCAGCTCGGGACTAGCGACGAACACCGGGGAGCTGTTTTTT
v_call: TRBV5-1; j_call: TRBJ2-5; cdr3_length: 15; d_call: TRBD1; clone_size: -; cdr3_aa: CASSLGQGRQETQYF; cdr3_nt: TGCGCCAGCAGCTTGGGACAGGGGCGGCAAGAGACCCAGTACTTC
v_call: TRBV7-9; j_call: TRBJ1-1; cdr3_length: 13; d_call: -; clone_size: few; cdr3_aa: CASSLTGNTEAFF; cdr3_nt: TGTGCCAGCAGCTTAACGGGGAACACTGAAGCTTTCTTT
v_call: TRBV7-6; j_call: TRBJ1-3; cdr3_length: 15; d_call: -; clone_size: -; cdr3_aa: CASSLGRSSGNTIYF; cdr3_nt: TGTGCCAGCAGCTTAGGACGGAGCTCTGGAAACACCATATATTTT